Described below is a single T cell receptor (beta chain) sequence and its context. In the PCR, 60 Vbeta and 13 Jbeta primers were used. Repertoires were generated with immunoSEQ multiplex PCR, while TCRdb's copy carries only in-frame clones and drops some. The top ten clones hold around 6.8% of a sample with 150,000 or so clones, around three quarters of them seen once. This sample is drawn from a study of cytomegalovirus exposure and HLA in healthy donors. The CDR3 consists of 16 residues. Germline lookup yields CDR1 SGHDT and CDR2 YYEEEE. Deletions cut 5 bases from V and 2 bases from J, with 14 bases between.

This chain uses TRBV5-6 with TRBJ1-6, with TRBD1 as a possible D gene (6 bases). This sequence originates from a man aged 35-49 years in good health and CMV-seropositive. Material for sequencing was PBMCs. CDR3 bases: TGTGCCAGCAGTTCGGACAGAAAGACCTATAATTCACCCCTCCACTTT. Protein sequence: CASSSDRKTYNSPLHF.